A single sample is the source of the 32 T cell receptor beta chains below, sequenced in a study of shared clonotypes between healthy human individuals (dated by TCRdb to the early 2020s). Receptor amplification or capture employed the immunoSEQ multiplex PCR assay. TCRdb took this table from immuneACCESS and kept in-frame rearrangements with V and J called. Such tables lack part of the clones; where checked against another copy, unresolved V genes explain under half of the gap, and the rest is unexplained. Recorded for this sample are 2 million to 2.5 million clones; approximately 94% of them occurred a single time. Roughly 0.13% of the sample comes from the top ten. Source material: naive CD4+ T cells sorted from blood. What the cell subset or site label conveys for this sample: CD45RA+ positively selected. Source of these receptors: a man between 18 and 35 years old in good health.

Regarding this clone: This same CDR3 is encoded by further DNA sequences in the sample. This chain uses TRBV29-1 with TRBJ2-3; either TRBD1 or TRBD2 may supply D (5 bases each). The CDR3 totals 13 residues. In germline, CDR1 is SQVTM, CDR2 ANQGSEA. V dropped 4 bases and J dropped 1 base, with 9 bases sitting between them. CDR3 amino acids: CSVVGTGTDTQYF. CDR3 coding DNA: TGCAGCGTTGTTGGGACGGGCACAGATACGCAGTATTTT.

This chain joins TRBV19 and TRBJ1-1, with D maybe TRBD1 (5 bases). V shed 3 bases and J shed 1 base, with 18 bases lying between them. The CDR3 consists of 17 residues. The V gene's germline CDR1 is LNHDA and CDR2 SQIVND (reference sequence). The CDR3 DNA reads TGTGCCAGTAGTATTGGGAGACAGAAAGGGTCGAACACTGAAGCTTTCTTT. The encoded protein is CASSIGRQKGSNTEAFF.

The V call is TRBV6-5, the J call TRBJ1-5, with TRBD1 as a possible D gene (5 bases). V was clipped by 7 bases and J by 2 bases, with 15 bases between them. Germline V gene lookup returns CDR1 MNHEY and CDR2 SVGAGI. The CDR3 length is 15 residues. The CDR3 sequence: CASKVVRGGNQPQHF. DNA of the CDR3: TGTGCCAGCAAAGTAGTTAGGGGTGGCAATCAGCCCCAGCATTTT.

The rearrangement links TRBV11-2 to TRBJ1-1; D unresolved. This CDR3 has 15 amino acids. V was trimmed by 5 bases and J by 0 bases, leaving 13 bases between them. In germline, CDR1 is SGHAT, CDR2 FQNNGV. CDR3 bases: TGTGCCAGCAGCACCCCGGCGGGAATGAACACTGAAGCTTTCTTT. The encoded protein is CASSTPAGMNTEAFF.

With regard to this clone: Other DNA sequences in this specimen translate into the identical CDR3. The rearrangement joins TRBV7-2 to TRBJ2-7; D is unresolved. V was trimmed by 1 base and J by 7 bases, leaving 5 bases between them. This CDR3 has 11 amino acids. The germline V gene encodes CDR1 SGHTA and CDR2 FQGNSA. CDR3: CASSLVREQYF. The CDR3 DNA reads TGTGCCAGCAGCTTAGTGCGGGAGCAGTACTTC.

CDR3 sequence: CASSPYFVDTEAFF. As DNA, the CDR3 is TGTGCCAGCAGCCCTTACTTCGTGGACACTGAAGCTTTCTTT. The V and J genes are TRBV5-6 and TRBJ1-1; the D is unclear. The CDR3 runs 14 residues. Germline CDR1 and CDR2: SGHDT and YYEEEE. Trimming shortened V by 4 bases and J by 3 bases, and 13 bases separated the two germline ends.

The CDR3 DNA reads TGCGCCAGCAGCTTGGTAGGATCCGAAGGCGTCCTGACTTTC. This translates into CASSLVGSEGVLTF. This chain uses TRBV5-1 with TRBJ2-6; no firm D call. Trimming cost V 0 bases and J 12 bases, with 13 bases left between them. Germline CDR1 reads SGHRS; CDR2 reads YFSETQ. The CDR3 covers 14 residues.

V usage is TRBV10-3 and J usage is TRBJ1-1; 10 nucleotides align to TRBD1. The J segment lost 3 bases and the V segment lost 3 bases, leaving 10 bases of the junction unmatched. The CDR3 runs 17 residues. Germline assignment: CDR1 ENHRY and CDR2 SYGVKD. The CDR3 DNA reads as TGTGCCATCAGTGACTCTCGGACAGGGGGTATGTACACTGAAGCTTTCTTT. Its protein is CAISDSRTGGMYTEAFF.

The chain couples TRBV5-1 to TRBJ2-7; TRBD1 aligns across 9 bases. CDR1 and CDR2 from the germline V gene are SGHRS and YFSETQ. V was pared by 4 bases and J by 4 bases, with 9 bases of the junction left unmatched. This CDR3 comprises 15 residues. CDR3 nucleotides: TGCGCCAGCAGCAAAATACAGGGGGCCGCTTACGAGCAGTACTTC. As protein: CASSKIQGAAYEQYF.

The chain uses TRBV11-3 and TRBJ2-7; D is ambiguous. CDR1 is SGHNT and CDR2 is YENEEA in the germline V gene. The CDR3 extends over 13 amino acids. Trimming pared 5 bases from V and 1 base from J, leaving 9 bases between. In nucleotides, the CDR3 is TGTGCCAGCAGCAATCACGGATCCTACGAGCAGTACTTC. Its protein is CASSNHGSYEQYF.

This chain uses TRBV5-1 with TRBJ2-7; TRBD1 aligns across 7 bases. V shed 0 bases, J shed 2 bases, and the junction held 5 bases outside the gene matches. Germline V gene lookup returns CDR1 SGHRS and CDR2 YFSETQ. This CDR3 is built from 15 residues. CDR3 residues: CASSLAVGTAYEQYF. The DNA of the CDR3 is TGCGCCAGCAGCTTGGCTGTCGGGACAGCCTACGAGCAGTACTTC. Full variable domain (missing parts from reference TRBV5-1 and TRBJ2-7): KAGVTQTPRYLIKTRGQQVTLSCSPISGHRSVSWYQQTPGQGLQFLFEYFSETQRNKGNFPGRFSGRQFSNSRSEMNVSTLELGDSALYLCASSLAVGTAYEQYFGPGTRLTVT.

The chain employs TRBV6-6 and TRBJ2-3; 8 bases are a match to TRBD2. The CDR3 totals 13 residues. The V segment lost 6 bases and the J segment 6 bases; nucleotides outside the gene matches: 5. Germline V gene data show CDR1 as MNHNY and CDR2 as SVGAGI (reference sequence). The CDR3 DNA sequence: TGTGCCAGCAGGCGGGGGGCTTTTGATACGCAGTATTTT. Protein product: CASRRGAFDTQYF.

The chain couples TRBV10-2 to TRBJ1-5; D is possibly TRBD1 (5 bases). The CDR3 sequence is 15 residues long. The germline V gene encodes CDR1 WSHSY and CDR2 SAAADI. Trimming removed 2 bases from V and 0 bases from J, with 8 bases in between. CDR3 sequence (DNA): TGCGCCAGCAGTGAGGCAGGGCTTAGCAATCAGCCCCAGCATTTT. This codes for CASSEAGLSNQPQHF.

This chain uses TRBV29-1 with TRBJ2-5; tentative D call: TRBD2 (6 bases). Germline V gene sequence: CDR1 SQVTM, CDR2 ANQGSEA. V was cut by 4 bases and J by 1 base, with 10 bases left in between. This CDR3 region has 13 residues. The CDR3 spells CSVVGSGQETQYF. In nucleotides, the CDR3 is TGCAGCGTTGTTGGTAGCGGCCAAGAGACCCAGTACTTC.

This sequence joins TRBV11-2 and TRBJ2-7, with 12 bases fitting TRBD2. The CDR3 has 14 amino acids. The ends lost 8 bases at V and 6 bases at J; junction bases unmatched: 8. Per the germline V gene, CDR1 is SGHAT and CDR2 is FQNNGV. CDR3 amino acids: CASRLAGASREQYF. CDR3 nucleotide sequence: TGTGCCAGCCGACTAGCGGGAGCCTCTCGCGAGCAGTACTTC.

This chain connects TRBV2 to TRBJ1-1; no reliable D call. V lost 6 bases and J 0 bases, leaving 8 bases between the germline ends. Germline V lookup: CDR1 SNHLY, CDR2 FYNNEI. This CDR3 is built from 13 residues. Here the CDR3 reads CASSQMLNTEAFF. The CDR3 bases are TGTGCCAGCAGCCAAATGCTGAACACTGAAGCTTTCTTT.

The chain links TRBV30 to TRBJ2-1, with 7 bases matching TRBD2. This CDR3 has 14 residues. V dropped 3 bases and J dropped 5; count of bases not matched to a gene: 7. Germline V gene data show CDR1 as GTSNPN and CDR2 as SVGIG (reference sequence). The CDR3 nucleotides read TGTGCCTGGAGCCCCGGACTAGGCAACAATGAGCAGTTCTTC. Translating it yields CAWSPGLGNNEQFF. Full variable domain (outside the CDR3, taken from reference TRBV30 and TRBJ2-1): SQTIHQWPATLVQPVGSPLSLECTVEGTSNPNLYWYRQAAGRGLQLLFYSVGIGQISSEVPQNLSASRPQDRQFILSSKKLLLSDSGFYLCAWSPGLGNNEQFFGPGTRLTVL.

The rearrangement links TRBV14 to TRBJ2-1, with D possibly matching TRBD1 (6 bases). The CDR3 sequence is 12 residues long. V dropped 1 base and J dropped 9 bases, with 7 bases sitting between them. Per germline, CDR1 SGHDN and CDR2 FVKESK. This chain's CDR3 is CASSQGGREQFF. The CDR3 DNA reads as TGTGCCAGCAGCCAAGGGGGGCGTGAGCAGTTCTTC.

The V call is TRBV7-9, the J call TRBJ2-2; TRBD1 matches at 8 bases. Germline CDR1 is SEHNR and CDR2 is FQNEAQ (reference sequence). V lost 5 bases, J lost 3 bases, and 2 bases stayed unmatched. CDR3 length: 14 amino acids. The CDR3 DNA follows: TGTGCCAGCAGCAACAGGGGGGACACCGGGGAGCTGTTTTTT. This sequence encodes CASSNRGDTGELFF.

The chain couples TRBV16 to TRBJ1-1, with D tentatively TRBD1 (6 bases). With 0 bases removed from V and 0 bases from J, the gap between germline ends came to 8 bases. Germline assignment: CDR1 KGHSY and CDR2 FQNENV. The CDR3 loop spans 15 amino acids. This CDR3 is CASSQSRGMNTEAFF. Here the CDR3 DNA reads TGTGCCAGCAGCCAATCGAGGGGGATGAACACTGAAGCTTTCTTT. The variable domain in full, completed from reference TRBV16 and TRBJ1-1, reads GEEVAQTPKHLVRGEGQKAKLYCAPIKGHSYVFWYQQVLKNEFKFLISFQNENVFDETGMPKERFSAKCLPNSPCSLEIQATKLEDSAVYFCASSQSRGMNTEAFFGQGTRLTVV.

This chain uses TRBV7-2 with TRBJ2-5; D unresolved. V was clipped by 5 bases and J by 7 bases, with 14 bases between them. The CDR3 is 13 amino acids. Germline loops: CDR1 SGHTA, CDR2 FQGNSA. CDR3 sequence: CASSPTKPVTQYF. The CDR3 bases are TGTGCCAGCAGCCCAACTAAGCCGGTGACCCAGTACTTC.

This chain links TRBV18 with TRBJ1-6; 7 bases are a match to TRBD1. After removal of 3 bases from V and 7 bases from J, the junction contained 12 bases not matched to a gene. Germline CDR1 is KGHSH and CDR2 is LQKENI. CDR3 length: 17 residues. Here the CDR3 DNA reads TGTGCCAGCTCACCGAACGCAGGGGACAGCGCAAATTCACCCCTCCACTTT. Translation: CASSPNAGDSANSPLHF.

The chain is built from TRBV30 and TRBJ2-2; perhaps TRBD1 as D (6 bases). V gave up 3 bases and J gave up 6 bases, with 20 bases separating them. Germline lookup yields CDR1 GTSNPN and CDR2 SVGIG (reference sequence). This CDR3 contains 16 residues. The CDR3 sequence is CAWRGMIQGHSGELFF. The CDR3 bases are TGTGCCTGGAGGGGGATGATACAGGGCCATTCCGGGGAGCTGTTTTTT.

The chain couples TRBV29-1 to TRBJ2-1; 7 nucleotides line up with TRBD2. Trimming took 4 bases from V and 8 from J; bases not matched to a gene: 8. Germline V CDR1 and CDR2: SQVTM, ANQGSEA. The CDR3 totals 13 residues. The CDR3: CSVGEGRIYEQFF. The CDR3 DNA follows: TGCAGCGTTGGGGAGGGGCGCATCTATGAGCAGTTCTTC.

The chain combines TRBV6-1 with TRBJ1-5, with a tentative D call TRBD1 (6 bases). Germline CDR1 reads MNHNS; CDR2 reads SASEGT. The V gene lost 7 bases and the J gene lost 3 bases, with 13 bases spanning the gap. This CDR3 contains 14 residues. The CDR3 DNA sequence: TGTGCCAGCACCCTGGGGGACACCAATCAGCCCCAGCATTTT. Translating it yields CASTLGDTNQPQHF.

The chain joins TRBV15 to TRBJ1-2; 9 bases match TRBD1. This CDR3 has 15 residues. Trimming cost V 0 bases and J 4 bases; bases outside gene matches: 3. CDR1 and CDR2 from the germline V gene are LNHNV and YYDKDF (reference sequence). This chain's CDR3 is CATSRDPGQGYGYTF. CDR3 DNA: TGTGCCACCAGCAGAGATCCGGGACAGGGCTATGGCTACACCTTC. The entire variable domain, with the rest obtained from reference TRBV15 and TRBJ1-2, is as follows: DAMVIQNPRYQVTQFGKPVTLSCSQTLNHNVMYWYQQKSSQAPKLLFHYYDKDFNNEADTPDNFQSRRPNTSFCFLDIRSPGLGDTAMYLCATSRDPGQGYGYTFGSGTRLTVV.

The chain recombines TRBV28 with TRBJ1-2; D unclear. Trimming shortened V by 6 bases and J by 5 bases, and 16 bases separated the two germline ends. The CDR3 runs to 14 residues. Germline V gives CDR1 MDHEN, CDR2 SYDVKM. CDR3 residues: CASSPRMGIYGYTF. The DNA for the CDR3 is TGTGCCAGCAGCCCCAGGATGGGCATTTATGGCTACACCTTC.

In its sample, this clone was seen once. This chain connects TRBV5-1 to TRBJ1-2; a weak D match, TRBD1 (5 bases). The germline V and J ends were trimmed by 4 bases and 8 bases, with 18 bases remaining between them. Germline CDR1 and CDR2: SGHRS and YFSETQ. The CDR3 is 14 residues long. The CDR3 nucleotides are TGCGCCAGCAGCCAGGTGGGCGCAGGGAGCGGCTACACCTTC. Translating it yields CASSQVGAGSGYTF.

The chain carries TRBV21-1 and TRBJ1-6; TRBD1 is taken as the D call from the table, unchecked against the DNA. TRBV21-1 is annotated as a pseudogene. This CDR3 spans 20 amino acids. The CDR3 nucleotides are TGTGCCAGCAGCAAAGAGAGGACCCACTACAGGGGGCTGGGGTATTCACCCCTCCACTTT. Amino acid sequence: CASSKERTHYRGLGYSPLHF.

The CDR3 sequence is CASSLDLDFYEQYF. CDR3 in DNA: TGTGCCAGCAGCTTAGATCTAGACTTCTACGAGCAGTACTTC. The rearrangement links TRBV11-2 to TRBJ2-7; D remains unclear. Germline V CDR1 and CDR2: SGHAT, FQNNGV. The V end lost 0 bases, the J end lost 3 bases, and 9 bases lay between the germline ends. The CDR3 is made up of 14 amino acids.

The chain recombines TRBV5-1 with TRBJ1-1; D possibly corresponds to TRBD1 (6 bases). The ends were cut back, 0 bases at V and 3 bases at J, with 15 bases in the middle. There are 16 residues in the CDR3. Per germline, CDR1 SGHRS and CDR2 YFSETQ. The CDR3 region has the DNA TGCGCCAGCAGCTTGGTGAAACCGACAGGTTACACTGAAGCTTTCTTT. Protein sequence: CASSLVKPTGYTEAFF.

The chain couples TRBV7-3 to TRBJ2-7, with 7 bases fitting TRBD2. The germline gives CDR1 SGHTA, CDR2 FQGTGA. The junction had 5 bases not matched to a gene; V was cut back by 4 bases and J by 2 bases. The CDR3 consists of 14 residues. The DNA for the CDR3 is TGTGCCAGCAGCTCCTGGGGGGGTGCCTACGAGCAGTACTTC. This encodes CASSSWGGAYEQYF.